This TCR beta chain was documented in a study of cytomegalovirus exposure and HLA in healthy donors. Overall study results and limits: Rare TCR sequences dominated, though some public TCRs recurred in many donors. In vitro work confirmed that three CMV-associated chains recognize CMV antigens. Both high specificity and high sensitivity reportedly marked the classifier's diagnosis of cytomegalovirus status.

The CDR3 loop spans 12 amino acids. Germline values: CDR1 MNHNS, CDR2 SASEGT. Trimming stripped 6 bases from V and 11 bases from J, with 14 bases between. Concerning this clone itself: Antigen unknown.

Libraries were prepared by immunoSEQ multiplex PCR; TCRdb keeps only in-frame clonotypes and omits some of them. The sample consists of some 110,000 clones, roughly 82% of them appearing once. The TCR sequence derives from a man aged 18 to 35 in good health and CMV-seronegative. This chain connects TRBV6-1 to TRBJ1-5; no clear D gene. The sequencing sample was made of PBMCs. CDR3: CASRLSSATQHF. The CDR3, as DNA: TGTGCCAGCAGATTGAGCTCAGCGACCCAGCATTTT.